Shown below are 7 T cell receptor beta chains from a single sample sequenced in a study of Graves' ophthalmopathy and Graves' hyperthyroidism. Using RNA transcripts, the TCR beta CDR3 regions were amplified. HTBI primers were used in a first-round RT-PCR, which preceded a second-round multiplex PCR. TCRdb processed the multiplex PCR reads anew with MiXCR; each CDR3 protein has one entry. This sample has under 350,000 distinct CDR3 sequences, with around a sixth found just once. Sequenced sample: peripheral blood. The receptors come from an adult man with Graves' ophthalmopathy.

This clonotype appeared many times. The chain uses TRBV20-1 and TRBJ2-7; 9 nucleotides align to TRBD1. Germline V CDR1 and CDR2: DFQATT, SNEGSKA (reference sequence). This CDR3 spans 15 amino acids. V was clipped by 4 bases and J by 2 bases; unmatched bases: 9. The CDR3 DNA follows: TGCAGTGCTACCCTGGGGACAGGGAACACCTACGAGCAGTACTTC. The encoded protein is CSATLGTGNTYEQYF.

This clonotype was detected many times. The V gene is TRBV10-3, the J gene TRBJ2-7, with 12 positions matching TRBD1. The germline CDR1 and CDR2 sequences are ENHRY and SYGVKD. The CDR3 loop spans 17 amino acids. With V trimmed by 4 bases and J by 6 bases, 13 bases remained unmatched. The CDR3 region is CAISGKLGTGGLGEQYF. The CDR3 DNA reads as TGTGCCATCAGTGGAAAACTCGGGACAGGGGGCCTAGGCGAGCAGTACTTC.

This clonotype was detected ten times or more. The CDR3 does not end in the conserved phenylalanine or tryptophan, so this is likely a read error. The CDR3: CASSLPGQGWEPQHL. CDR3 bases: TGTGCCAGCAGTCTACCGGGACAAGGGTGGGAGCCCCAGCATCTT. V usage is TRBV28 and J usage is TRBJ1-5; TRBD1 is a possible D gene (6 bases). The CDR3 runs 15 residues. The germline V gene has CDR1 MDHEN and CDR2 SYDVKM. Trimming cost V 5 bases and J 8 bases, with 19 bases left between them.

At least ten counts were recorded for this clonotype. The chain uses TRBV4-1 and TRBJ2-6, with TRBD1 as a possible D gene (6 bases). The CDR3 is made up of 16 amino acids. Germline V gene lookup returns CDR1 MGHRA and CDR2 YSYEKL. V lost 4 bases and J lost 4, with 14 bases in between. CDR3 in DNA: TGCGCCAGCAGCCGGTCAGGGGTGAGAGGGGCCAACGTCCTGACTTTC. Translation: CASSRSGVRGANVLTF.

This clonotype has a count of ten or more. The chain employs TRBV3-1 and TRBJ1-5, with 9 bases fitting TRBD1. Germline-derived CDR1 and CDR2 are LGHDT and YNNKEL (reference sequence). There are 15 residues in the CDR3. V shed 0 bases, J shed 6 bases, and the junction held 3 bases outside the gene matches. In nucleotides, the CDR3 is TGTGCCAGCAGCCAAGATGGGACAGGGCCTCAGCCCCAGCATTTT. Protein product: CASSQDGTGPQPQHF.

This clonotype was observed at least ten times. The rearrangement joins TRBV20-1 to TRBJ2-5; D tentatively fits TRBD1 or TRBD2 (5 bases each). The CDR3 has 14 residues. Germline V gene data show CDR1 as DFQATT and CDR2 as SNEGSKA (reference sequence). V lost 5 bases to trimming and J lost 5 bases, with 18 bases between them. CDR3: CSAFTGTTGETQYF. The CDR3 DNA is TGCAGTGCTTTCACCGGGACCACCGGGGAGACCCAGTACTTC.

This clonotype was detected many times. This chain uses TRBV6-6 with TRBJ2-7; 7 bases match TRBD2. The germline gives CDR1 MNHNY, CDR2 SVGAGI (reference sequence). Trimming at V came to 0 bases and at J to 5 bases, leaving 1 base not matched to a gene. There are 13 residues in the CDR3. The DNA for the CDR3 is TGTGCCAGCAGTTACTCGACTAGCAACGAGCAGTACTTC. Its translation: CASSYSTSNEQYF.